The next 26 T cell receptor beta chains were all read from a single sample in a study of cytomegalovirus exposure and HLA in healthy donors. Assay: immunoSEQ multiplex PCR; the TCRdb copy retains only in-frame clones and omits some. Among a few hundred thousand clones listed, approximately 86% were seen once. Sequencing used PBMCs. The receptors shown here come from a young woman in good health and CMV-seronegative.

The chain links TRBV19 to TRBJ1-4, with D hard to call. The length of the CDR3 is 14 residues. Germline V gene lookup returns CDR1 LNHDA and CDR2 SQIVND (reference sequence). V was shortened by 5 bases and J by 7 bases, with 14 bases between the two germline ends. CDR3 nucleotides: TGTGCCAGTAGTGTACGGCGGGGTAGTGAAAAACTGTTTTTT. It codes for CASSVRRGSEKLFF. Together with reference TRBV19 and TRBJ1-4, the CDR3 gives the full variable domain: DGGITQSPKYLFRKEGQNVTLSCEQNLNHDAMYWYRQDPGQGLRLIYYSQIVNDFQKGDIAEGYSVSREKKESFPLTVTSAQKNPTAFYLCASSVRRGSEKLFFGSGTQLSVL.

The table lists this clone with a count of one. V gene TRBV6-5 combines with J gene TRBJ2-3, with 9 bases matching TRBD1. CDR1 is MNHEY and CDR2 is SVGAGI in the germline V gene. The junction had 4 bases not matched to a gene; V was cut back by 5 bases and J by 4 bases. The CDR3 covers 14 residues. The CDR3: CASSPGQGPDTQYF. CDR3 bases: TGTGCCAGCAGTCCGGGACAGGGCCCAGATACGCAGTATTTT.

The rearrangement uses TRBV5-1 and TRBJ1-2; TRBD1 agrees at 10 bases. Germline V gene sequence: CDR1 SGHRS, CDR2 YFSETQ. The trim removed 2 bases at V and 3 bases at J, leaving 4 bases unmatched. This CDR3 region has 15 residues. CDR3 sequence (DNA): TGCGCCAGCAGCTTTCGGACAGGGGGTGACTATGGCTACACCTTC. Encoded protein: CASSFRTGGDYGYTF.

The J gene is TRBJ1-1, the V gene TRBV2; D uncertain. This CDR3 is built from 14 residues. Germline assignment: CDR1 SNHLY and CDR2 FYNNEI. Trimming removed 6 bases at V and 0 bases at J, with 11 bases between. In DNA form, the CDR3 reads TGTGCCAGCAGGCGCCGGGTTATGAACACTGAAGCTTTCTTT. It translates to CASRRRVMNTEAFF. The variable domain in full, completed from reference TRBV2 and TRBJ1-1, reads EPEVTQTPSHQVTQMGQEVILRCVPISNHLYFYWYRQILGQKVEFLVSFYNNEISEKSEIFDDQFSVERPDGSNFTLKIRSTKLEDSAMYFCASRRRVMNTEAFFGQGTRLTVV.

The J gene is TRBJ1-1, the V gene TRBV30; D remains unclear. This CDR3 is built from 13 residues. The germline V gene encodes CDR1 GTSNPN and CDR2 SVGIG (reference sequence). V was shortened by 4 bases and J by 0 bases, with 9 bases between the two germline ends. CDR3 residues: CAWNLWLNTEAFF. CDR3 DNA sequence: TGTGCCTGGAATCTCTGGCTGAACACTGAAGCTTTCTTT.

The chain couples TRBV28 to TRBJ2-1; 8 bases line up with TRBD1. Germline V gene data show CDR1 as MDHEN and CDR2 as SYDVKM. The CDR3 loop spans 14 amino acids. The V and J ends lost 3 bases and 8 bases, in that order; junction bases with no gene match: 6. CDR3 in amino acids: CASSFAGGFDEQFF. The CDR3, as DNA: TGTGCCAGCAGTTTTGCAGGGGGCTTTGATGAGCAGTTCTTC. The full variable domain, rest sourced from reference TRBV28 and TRBJ2-1, is DVKVTQSSRYLVKRTGEKVFLECVQDMDHENMFWYRQDPGLGLRLIYFSYDVKMKEKGDIPEGYSVSREKKERFSLILESASTNQTSMYLCASSFAGGFDEQFFGPGTRLTVL.

The CDR3 DNA follows: TGTGCCAGCAGCGCCGGGACAGGGGACCTCTACGAGCAGTACTTC. Protein sequence: CASSAGTGDLYEQYF. This chain links TRBV11-2 with TRBJ2-7; 10 bases map to TRBD1. This CDR3 has 15 residues. Germline V gene sequence: CDR1 SGHAT, CDR2 FQNNGV. Trimming cost V 5 bases and J 3 bases; bases outside gene matches: 7.

The chain combines TRBV9 with TRBJ2-5; tentative D call: TRBD1 (7 bases). Germline values: CDR1 SGDLS, CDR2 YYNGEE. The CDR3 totals 13 residues. V lost 2 bases and J lost 4, with 9 bases in between. DNA for the CDR3: TGTGCCAGCAGCGTGCAGGGGGGAGAGACCCAGTACTTC. Translated, it gives CASSVQGGETQYF.

The rearrangement links TRBV25-1 to TRBJ2-3; the match to TRBD2 covers 11 bases. V dropped 4 bases and J dropped 5; count of bases not matched to a gene: 5. This CDR3 region has 15 residues. Germline V gives CDR1 MGHDK, CDR2 SYGVNS. As DNA, the CDR3 is TGTGCCAGCAGTGCCCCTAGCGGGGGGCAAGATACGCAGTATTTT. Encoded protein: CASSAPSGGQDTQYF.

V and J are TRBV10-1 and TRBJ2-7, with D unclear. CDR1 is WNHNN, CDR2 SYGVQD, per germline (reference sequence). V gave up 2 bases and J gave up 0 bases, with 11 bases separating them. CDR3 size: 15 residues. This CDR3 reads CASSEEATPSYEQYF. Written as DNA, the CDR3 is TGCGCCAGCAGTGAGGAAGCGACCCCCTCCTACGAGCAGTACTTC.

The chain recombines TRBV29-1 with TRBJ2-7, with TRBD2 matching over 8 bases. The J segment lost 0 bases and the V segment lost 5 bases, leaving 6 bases of the junction unmatched. The CDR3 covers 14 residues. CDR1 SQVTM and CDR2 ANQGSEA come from the germline V gene. This CDR3 reads CSVLAGMSSYEQYF. In DNA, the CDR3 is TGCAGCGTTTTAGCGGGGATGAGCTCCTACGAGCAGTACTTC.

This chain connects TRBV19 to TRBJ2-7; 12 bases align to TRBD2. The CDR3 spans 15 residues. Per the germline V gene, CDR1 is LNHDA and CDR2 is SQIVND (reference sequence). V trimming: 5 bases; J trimming: 3 bases; junction bases outside the gene matches: 5. The CDR3 reads CASSVRLAGVYEQYF. CDR3 coding DNA: TGTGCCAGTAGTGTACGACTAGCGGGGGTCTACGAGCAGTACTTC.

The V gene is TRBV6-5, the J gene TRBJ1-1; D perhaps matches TRBD1 (5 bases). V was pared by 8 bases and J by 0 bases, with 10 bases between. CDR1 and CDR2 (germline): MNHEY, SVGAGI. The CDR3 has 13 residues. The CDR3 loop reads CASETAMNTEAFF. The CDR3 DNA follows: TGTGCCAGCGAGACAGCAATGAACACTGAAGCTTTCTTT.

The chain employs TRBV6-5 and TRBJ2-1, with 7 nucleotides matching TRBD1. The CDR3 sequence is 14 residues long. Germline V gene sequence: CDR1 MNHEY, CDR2 SVGAGI. The ends lost 5 bases at V and 6 bases at J; junction bases unmatched: 7. CDR3: CASSRPGGANEQFF. The CDR3 DNA reads TGTGCCAGCAGTCGCCCAGGGGGAGCCAATGAGCAGTTCTTC.

The chain employs TRBV2 and TRBJ2-2, with a possible D match to TRBD1 (5 bases). The V end was cut by 7 bases, the J end by 4 bases, with 16 bases between. There are 15 residues in the CDR3. Per the germline V gene, CDR1 is SNHLY and CDR2 is FYNNEI. The CDR3 spells CASKSRAVSTGELFF. The DNA of the CDR3 is TGTGCCAGCAAAAGCAGGGCGGTCTCCACCGGGGAGCTGTTTTTT.

The CDR3 here is CASRRAIGLAGGEQYF. In nucleotides, the CDR3 is TGTGCCAGCAGGAGGGCAATCGGACTAGCGGGAGGCGAGCAGTACTTC. This chain joins TRBV28 and TRBJ2-7; 14 nucleotides line up with TRBD2. This CDR3 is built from 16 residues. The germline V gene encodes CDR1 MDHEN and CDR2 SYDVKM. V shed 6 bases, J shed 6 bases, and the junction held 10 bases outside the gene matches.

The chain's CDR3 is CASSSPPGQNFYGYTF. In DNA form, the CDR3 reads TGTGCCAGCAGCTCCCCCCCCGGACAGAACTTCTATGGCTACACCTTC. V is TRBV7-2 and J is TRBJ1-2; perhaps TRBD1 as D (6 bases). CDR1 is SGHTA and CDR2 is FQGNSA in the germline V gene. The CDR3 sequence is 16 residues long. V was shortened by 4 bases and J by 4 bases, with 19 bases between the two germline ends.

This chain uses TRBV9 with TRBJ1-6; possible D gene TRBD1, 6 bases. Germline V CDR1 and CDR2: SGDLS, YYNGEE. This CDR3 region has 15 residues. The V and J ends lost 1 base and 1 base respectively, with 6 bases between them. DNA of the CDR3: TGTGCCAGCAGCGTACAGGGGTCCTATAATTCACCCCTCCACTTT. Translated, it gives CASSVQGSYNSPLHF.

The sample holds one count of this clone. The gene calls are TRBV29-1 and TRBJ2-3; TRBD1 matches at 10 bases. CDR1 and CDR2 (germline): SQVTM, ANQGSEA. Trimming took 0 bases from V and 4 from J; bases not matched to a gene: 7. This CDR3 is built from 16 residues. CDR3 amino acids: CSVEEPRQGAADTQYF. In DNA form, the CDR3 reads TGCAGCGTTGAAGAACCTAGACAGGGGGCGGCAGATACGCAGTATTTT.

The chain links TRBV5-1 to TRBJ1-3; 8 nucleotides agree with TRBD1. The V segment lost 4 bases and the J segment 0 bases; nucleotides outside the gene matches: 9. The CDR3 consists of 17 residues. Germline CDR1 is SGHRS and CDR2 is YFSETQ. The CDR3 coding sequence is TGCGCCAGCAGCCTCGGACAGGGAGCACCCTCTGGAAACACCATATATTTT. Residues: CASSLGQGAPSGNTIYF.

The chain links TRBV28 to TRBJ2-3, with TRBD2 matching over 7 bases. The CDR3 runs to 15 residues. V was clipped by 2 bases and J by 4 bases; unmatched bases: 6. The germline CDR1 and CDR2 sequences are MDHEN and SYDVKM. Written as DNA, the CDR3 is TGTGCCAGCAGTTTAGGCCTAGCGGACGCAGATACGCAGTATTTT. This codes for CASSLGLADADTQYF.

The rearrangement links TRBV6-5 to TRBJ2-1; 10 bases align to TRBD1. V shed 4 bases, J shed 3 bases, and the junction held 3 bases outside the gene matches. Per germline, CDR1 MNHEY and CDR2 SVGAGI. The CDR3 covers 15 residues. DNA of the CDR3: TGTGCCAGCAGTTCACGGGACAGGGGCTACAATGAGCAGTTCTTC. It is translated as CASSSRDRGYNEQFF.

The genes are TRBV10-3 and TRBJ2-3, with a weak D call TRBD2 (7 bases). Germline CDR1 reads ENHRY; CDR2 reads SYGVKD. Trimming stripped 4 bases from V and 6 bases from J, with 14 bases between. The CDR3 consists of 14 residues. The CDR3 loop is CAISGLGGADTQYF. The CDR3, as DNA: TGTGCCATCAGTGGTTTGGGGGGGGCCGATACGCAGTATTTT.

In regard to this clone: Other DNA variants within this sample encode the same CDR3. This sequence joins TRBV6-5 and TRBJ1-1; D is possibly TRBD1 (5 bases). This CDR3 is built from 14 residues. Trimming removed 2 bases from V and 2 bases from J, with 9 bases in between. Germline V gene data show CDR1 as MNHEY and CDR2 as SVGAGI. The CDR3 bases are TGTGCCAGCAGTTACCCAGGGTCTAACACTGAAGCTTTCTTT. Residues: CASSYPGSNTEAFF.

This rearrangement joins TRBV6-5 to TRBJ1-2; the D is unclear. In germline, CDR1 is MNHEY, CDR2 SVGAGI. This CDR3 has 13 residues. The ends were cut back, 4 bases at V and 2 bases at J, with 8 bases in the middle. In nucleotides, the CDR3 is TGTGCCAGCAGTTTTGGGCAAAACTATGGCTACACCTTC. Translating it yields CASSFGQNYGYTF.

This chain joins TRBV27 and TRBJ2-6; TRBD1 matches at 7 bases. The germline CDR1 and CDR2 sequences are MNHEY and SMNVEV (reference sequence). CDR3 length: 17 amino acids. V lost 4 bases, J lost 6 bases, and 12 bases stayed unmatched. Here the CDR3 reads CASSSGQAPAQANVLTF. CDR3 bases: TGTGCCAGCAGTTCCGGACAGGCCCCTGCCCAGGCCAACGTCCTGACTTTC. Looking up the rest from reference TRBV27 and TRBJ2-6 gives the full variable domain: EAQVTQNPRYLITVTGKKLTVTCSQNMNHEYMSWYRQDPGLGLRQIYYSMNVEVTDKGDVPEGYKVSRKEKRNFPLILESPSPNQTSLYFCASSSGQAPAQANVLTFGAGSRLTVL.